A single sample is the source of the 5 T cell receptor beta chains below, sequenced in a study of OX40 agonist ivuxolimab in advanced cancers. Libraries were prepared by immunoSEQ multiplex PCR; TCRdb keeps only in-frame clonotypes and omits some of them. Seen here are 60,000 to 65,000 clones, approximately 81% observed once, and the top ten hold about 3%. Sample: CD4+ or CD8+ T cells sorted from blood, taken in a trial of the OX40 agonist ivuxolimab. The receptors come from an adult with an advanced solid tumor such as melanoma, head and neck, liver or kidney cancer.

The V gene is TRBV28, the J gene TRBJ2-1; D tentatively fits TRBD1 or TRBD2 (5 bases each). The CDR3 covers 12 residues. The V gene's germline CDR1 is MDHEN and CDR2 SYDVKM. With 8 bases removed from V and 4 bases from J, the gap between germline ends came to 9 bases. The CDR3: CASGGSYNEQFF. The CDR3 nucleotides are TGTGCCAGCGGGGGATCTTACAATGAGCAGTTCTTC.

The chain employs TRBV2 and TRBJ1-2; 9 bases fit TRBD1. V lost 6 bases, J lost 4 bases, and 12 bases stayed unmatched. The CDR3 is 16 amino acids. Germline assignment: CDR1 SNHLY and CDR2 FYNNEI. CDR3 nucleotide sequence: TGTGCCAGCAGCGCTCCCTTGGGACAGGGAAGCTATGGCTACACCTTC. Translating gives CASSAPLGQGSYGYTF.

The chain uses TRBV5-4 and TRBJ2-3; TRBD1 is a possible D gene (6 bases). V lost 1 base and J lost 4, with 13 bases in between. Germline lookup yields CDR1 SGHNT and CDR2 YYREEE (reference sequence). This CDR3 has 15 amino acids. CDR3 region: CASSLKGTSSDTQYF. The CDR3 DNA follows: TGTGCCAGCAGCTTGAAGGGGACATCCTCAGATACGCAGTATTTT.

The chain joins TRBV2 to TRBJ2-5; D is possibly TRBD2 (6 bases). Per germline, CDR1 SNHLY and CDR2 FYNNEI. The CDR3 has 13 residues. Trimming left V 3 bases short and J 3 bases short, with 8 bases between. CDR3 coding DNA: TGTGCCAGCAGTGAGGGGACTGAAGAGACCCAGTACTTC. Residues: CASSEGTEETQYF.

The rearrangement joins TRBV5-6 to TRBJ2-7; D gene uncertain. Germline V gene data show CDR1 as SGHDT and CDR2 as YYEEEE. CDR3 size: 16 residues. Deletions cut 0 bases from V and 2 bases from J, with 15 bases between. The CDR3 protein is CASSLGRSPSAYEQYF. CDR3 nucleotide sequence: TGTGCCAGCAGCTTGGGAAGGTCCCCCTCCGCCTACGAGCAGTACTTC.